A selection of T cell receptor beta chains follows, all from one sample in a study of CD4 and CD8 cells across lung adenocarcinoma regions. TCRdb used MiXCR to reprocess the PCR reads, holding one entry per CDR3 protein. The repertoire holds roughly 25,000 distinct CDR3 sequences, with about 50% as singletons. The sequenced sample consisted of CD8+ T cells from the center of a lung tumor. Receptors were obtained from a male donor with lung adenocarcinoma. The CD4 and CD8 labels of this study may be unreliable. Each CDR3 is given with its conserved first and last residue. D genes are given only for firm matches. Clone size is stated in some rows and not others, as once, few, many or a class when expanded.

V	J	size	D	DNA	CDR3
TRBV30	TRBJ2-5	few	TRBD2	TGTGCCTGGATGGCCAAGACGGGGCTAGCGGTAGAGACCCAGTACTTC	CAWMAKTGLAVETQYF
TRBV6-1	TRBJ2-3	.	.	TGTGCCAGCAGGGGCTCGGGGGCCGGCGACACAGATACGCAGTACTTT	CASRGSGAGDTDTQYF
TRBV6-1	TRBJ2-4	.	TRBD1	TGTGCCAGCAGTACGGGAAGGGGGCTGTGCGTCATAAACACGCAGTATTTC	CASSTGRGLCVINTQYF
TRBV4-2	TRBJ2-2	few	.	TGTGCCAGCAGCCATCGGACCGGGACTTTGAACACCGGGGAGCTGTTTTTT	CASSHRTGTLNTGELFF
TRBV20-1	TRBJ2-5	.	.	TGCAGTGCTAGCCTTGGGCTCCCAGATACGCAGTACTTC	CSASLGLPDTQYF
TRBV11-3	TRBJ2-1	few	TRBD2	TGTGCCAGCAGCTCACGAACCGGGACTAGCGGGAGTGGGGGCTACAATGAGCAGTTCTTC	CASSSRTGTSGSGGYNEQFF
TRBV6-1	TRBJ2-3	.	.	TGTTCCCGCGACGCCGGTCCGCGAGCCACAAATACGCAGTACTTT	CSRDAGPRATNTQYF
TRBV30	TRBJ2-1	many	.	TGTGCCTGTCGTAGGGGAATCTTCAATGAGCAGTTCTTC	CACRRGIFNEQFF
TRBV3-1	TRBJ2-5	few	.	TGTGCCAGCAGCCAAGATTTGGAGACCCAGTACTTC	CASSQDLETQYF
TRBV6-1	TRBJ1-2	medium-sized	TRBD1	TGTGCCAGCAGTCCCGGGACAGGGCTTAACTATGGCTACACCTTC	CASSPGTGLNYGYTF
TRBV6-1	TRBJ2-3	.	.	TGTGCCAGCACGGGAGCCGGGACCGGGGACCAGGAGACCCAGTATTTT	CASTGAGTGDQETQYF
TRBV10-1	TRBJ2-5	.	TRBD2	TGCGCCAGCACAGCGGGGAGCGGGAGCCGTGCCCAAGAGACTCAGTACTTC	CASTAGSGSRAQETQYF
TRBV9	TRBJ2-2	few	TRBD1	TGTGCCAGCAGTCGAACCGCCGGGACAGCTCTCACCGGGGAGCTGTTTTTT	CASSRTAGTALTGELFF
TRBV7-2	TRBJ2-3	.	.	TGTGCCAGCAGCTTAGTACTAGTGGGGAGAGCAGATACGCAGTATTTT	CASSLVLVGRADTQYF
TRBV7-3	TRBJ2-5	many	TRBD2	TGTGCCAGCAGCGCGGGGGGGCGGCCTCAAGAGACCCAGTACTTC	CASSAGGRPQETQYF
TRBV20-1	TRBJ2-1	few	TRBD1	TGCAGTGCTAGAGTGGACAGGGGCTACGAGCAGTTCTTC	CSARVDRGYEQFF
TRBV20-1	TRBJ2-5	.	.	TGCAGTGCTAGAGTCCCCCAGGGTGGGGGGTACCAAGAGACCCAGTACTTC	CSARVPQGGGYQETQYF
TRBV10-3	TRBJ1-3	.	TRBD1	TGTGCCACTGGGGGACAGGGGAGTACGGGAAACACCATATATTTT	CATGGQGSTGNTIYF
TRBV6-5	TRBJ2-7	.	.	TGTGCCAGCAGTTACAACCCTCTCACCAACGAGCAGTACTTC	CASSYNPLTNEQYF
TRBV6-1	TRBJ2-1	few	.	TGTGCCAGCAGTGACGGCGGGGTCCGCAATGAGCAGTTCTTC	CASSDGGVRNEQFF
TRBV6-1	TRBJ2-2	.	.	TGTGCCAGCAGTCGCAATCGGGGCACCGGGGAGCTGTTTTTT	CASSRNRGTGELFF
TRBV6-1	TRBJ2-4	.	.	TGTGCCAGCAGTGAACAGAACACAAATACTCAGTATTTC	CASSEQNTNTQYF